This T cell receptor (beta chain) stems from a study of T cell responses to AZD1222 COVID-19 vaccine. Study background: Second-dose timings of about 4 or about 12 weeks were pooled.

As concerns this clone: Its target is not known.

Only in-frame clones appear in the TCRdb table, and some are missing; sequencing was by immunoSEQ multiplex PCR. The sample shows about 61,000 clones, 85% to 90% of them seen only once. Study results and limitations: Dominant CD4 TCR responses targeted spike regions 160-218 and 743-854. It should be noted that donors were predominantly white British and more often female, and clonal diversity was possibly underestimated.

The sequencing here drew on peripheral blood, taken on day 0 of AZD1222 vaccination. This clonotype was obtained from an adult in good health.

The CDR3 region has the DNA TGTGCCAGCAGCTTGGGAATCGAAACTTTCTTT. It translates to CASSLGIETFF. The chain links TRBV5-4 to TRBJ1-1, with D uncertain. The CDR3 spans 11 residues. Germline values: CDR1 SGHNT, CDR2 YYREEE (reference sequence). Trimming took 0 bases from V and 12 from J, leaving 9 bases between them.